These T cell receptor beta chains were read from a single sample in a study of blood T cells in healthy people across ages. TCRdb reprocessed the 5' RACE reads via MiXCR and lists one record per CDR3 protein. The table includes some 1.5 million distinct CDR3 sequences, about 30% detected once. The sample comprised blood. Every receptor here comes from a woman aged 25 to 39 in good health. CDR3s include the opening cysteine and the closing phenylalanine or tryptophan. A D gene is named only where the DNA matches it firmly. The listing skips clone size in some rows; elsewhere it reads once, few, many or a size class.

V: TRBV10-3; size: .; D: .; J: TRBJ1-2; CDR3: CAISESGRETNGYTF; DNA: TGTGCCATCAGTGAGTCGGGTAGGGAGACTAATGGCTACACCTTC
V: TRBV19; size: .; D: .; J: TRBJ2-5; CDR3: CASSIWLQETQYF; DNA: TGTGCCAGTAGTATCTGGTTACAAGAGACCCAGTACTTC
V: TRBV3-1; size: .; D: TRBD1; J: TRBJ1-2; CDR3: CASSQEGQGAEGYTF; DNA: TGTGCCAGCAGCCAAGAAGGTCAGGGGGCGGAAGGCTACACCTTC
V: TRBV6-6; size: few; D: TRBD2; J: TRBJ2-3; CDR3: CASSYLSPGGGSDTQYF; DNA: TGTGCCAGCAGTTACTTGTCCCCGGGGGGGGGTTCAGATACGCAGTATTTT
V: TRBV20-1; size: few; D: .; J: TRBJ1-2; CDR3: CSASEGGNYGYTF; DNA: TGCAGTGCTAGCGAGGGTGGAAACTATGGCTACACCTTC
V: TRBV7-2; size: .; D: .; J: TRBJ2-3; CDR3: CASSLNLVTDTQYF; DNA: TGTGCCAGCAGCTTAAACCTAGTCACAGATACGCAGTATTTT
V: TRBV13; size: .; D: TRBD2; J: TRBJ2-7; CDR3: CASSLSGTSYERYF; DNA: TGTGCCAGCAGCTTATCAGGGACTAGTTACGAGCGGTACTTC
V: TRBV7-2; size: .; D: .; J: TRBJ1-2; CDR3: CASSSQSVNGYTF; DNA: TGTGCCAGCAGCTCCCAGTCGGTTAATGGCTACACCTTC
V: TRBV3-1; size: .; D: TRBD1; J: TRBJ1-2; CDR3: CASSLTQGDGYTF; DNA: TGTGCCAGCAGCCTAACGCAGGGGGATGGCTACACCTTC
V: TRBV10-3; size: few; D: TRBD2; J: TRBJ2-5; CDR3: CATAGTDQETQYF; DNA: TGTGCCACAGCGGGGACGGACCAAGAGACCCAGTACTTC
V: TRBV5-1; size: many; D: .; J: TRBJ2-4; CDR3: CASSAGPTGLGGKNIQYF; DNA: TGCGCCAGCAGCGCAGGACCTACAGGGTTGGGTGGCAAAAACATTCAGTACTTC
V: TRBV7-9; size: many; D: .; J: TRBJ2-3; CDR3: CASTHRQDTSSTDTQYF; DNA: TGTGCCAGCACCCACCGCCAGGACACTTCTAGCACAGATACGCAGTATTTT
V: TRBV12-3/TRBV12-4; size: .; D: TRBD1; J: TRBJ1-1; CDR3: CASREGQALEAFF; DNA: TGTGCCAGCAGAGAGGGACAGGCTCTTGAAGCTTTCTTT
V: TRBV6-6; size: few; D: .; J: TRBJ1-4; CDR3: CASTPRRGPNEKLFF; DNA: TGTGCCAGCACCCCCCGCAGGGGACCTAATGAAAAACTGTTTTTT
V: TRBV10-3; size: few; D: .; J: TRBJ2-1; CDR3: CAISDIRLEEQFF; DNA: TGTGCCATCAGTGATATTCGGTTAGAAGAGCAGTTCTTC
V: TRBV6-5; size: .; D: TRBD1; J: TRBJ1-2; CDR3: CANSSRDRVHGGYTF; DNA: TGTGCCAACAGTTCCCGGGACAGGGTGCACGGTGGCTACACCTTC
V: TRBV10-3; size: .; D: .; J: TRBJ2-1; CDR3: CAITDTLTKAYNEQFF; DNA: TGTGCCATCACCGACACGCTCACCAAAGCCTACAATGAGCAGTTCTTC
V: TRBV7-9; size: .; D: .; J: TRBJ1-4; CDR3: CASSPAGASNEKLFF; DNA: TGTGCCAGCAGCCCGGCGGGGGCGAGTAATGAAAAACTGTTTTTT
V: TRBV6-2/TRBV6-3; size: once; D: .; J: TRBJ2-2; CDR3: CASSRGAAETGELFF; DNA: TGTGCCAGCAGTCGGGGCGCAGCCGAGACCGGGGAGCTGTTTTTT
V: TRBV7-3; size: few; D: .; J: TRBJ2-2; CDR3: CASSLPGLSGELFF; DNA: TGTGCCAGCAGCTTACCAGGACTCTCCGGGGAGCTGTTTTTT
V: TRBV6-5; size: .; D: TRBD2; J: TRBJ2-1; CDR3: CASSRGGLSYNEQFF; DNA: TGTGCCAGCAGCCGCGGGGGTCTCTCCTACAATGAGCAGTTCTTC
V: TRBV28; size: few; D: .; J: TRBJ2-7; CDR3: CASSSHRDEQYF; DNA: TGTGCCAGCAGCTCCCACAGGGACGAGCAGTACTTC
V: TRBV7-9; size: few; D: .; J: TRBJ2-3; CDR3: CASSLFAGLTDTQYF; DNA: TGTGCCAGCAGCTTATTCGCGGGGCTCACAGATACGCAGTATTTT
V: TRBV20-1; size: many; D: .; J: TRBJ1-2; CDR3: CSVDFRADGYTF; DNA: TGCAGTGTCGATTTTCGGGCTGATGGCTACACCTTC
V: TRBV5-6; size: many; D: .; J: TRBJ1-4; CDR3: CASSLYEGPGEKLFF; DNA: TGTGCCAGCAGCTTGTATGAGGGGCCGGGTGAAAAACTGTTTTTT
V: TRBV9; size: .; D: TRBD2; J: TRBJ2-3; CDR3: CASSVLPVSAGGQTDTQYF; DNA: TGTGCCAGCAGCGTCCTCCCCGTCTCGGCGGGGGGGCAAACAGATACGCAGTATTTT
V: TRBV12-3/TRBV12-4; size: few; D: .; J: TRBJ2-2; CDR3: CASRPTGAITTGELFF; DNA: TGTGCCAGCAGGCCCACAGGAGCTATTACCACCGGGGAGCTGTTTTTT
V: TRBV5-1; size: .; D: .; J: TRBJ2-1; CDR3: CASSLGEAFYNEQFF; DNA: TGCGCCAGCAGCTTAGGGGAAGCCTTCTACAATGAGCAGTTCTTC
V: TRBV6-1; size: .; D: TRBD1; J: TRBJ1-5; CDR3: CASSETTGGGNQPQHF; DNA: TGTGCCAGCAGTGAGACCACAGGGGGCGGGAATCAGCCCCAGCATTTT
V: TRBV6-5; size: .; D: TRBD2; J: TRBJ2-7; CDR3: CASGGKAGDRYEQYF; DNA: TGTGCCAGCGGGGGAAAGGCGGGAGACAGATACGAGCAGTACTTC
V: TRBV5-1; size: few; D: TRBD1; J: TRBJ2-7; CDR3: CASSLGTGESEQYF; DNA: TGCGCCAGCAGCTTAGGGACAGGGGAGAGCGAGCAGTACTTC
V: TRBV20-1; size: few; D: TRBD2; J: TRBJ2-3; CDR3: CSANTPTSGEVDTQYF; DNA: TGCAGTGCTAACACCCCGACTAGCGGGGAGGTAGATACGCAGTATTTT
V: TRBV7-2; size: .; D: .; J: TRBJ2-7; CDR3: CASRSAGNHEQYF; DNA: TGTGCCAGCAGGTCGGCGGGGAACCACGAGCAGTACTTC
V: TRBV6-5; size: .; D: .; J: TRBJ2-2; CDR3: CASSYISGLNTGELFF; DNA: TGTGCCAGCAGTTACATTAGCGGTTTGAACACCGGGGAGCTGTTTTTT
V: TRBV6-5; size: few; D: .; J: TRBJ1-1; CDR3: CASSPRVKGTEAFF; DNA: TGTGCCAGCAGCCCCAGGGTTAAGGGCACTGAAGCTTTCTTT
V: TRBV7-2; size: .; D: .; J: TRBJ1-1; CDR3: CASSIQGGGMNTEAFF; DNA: TGTGCCAGCAGCATACAGGGTGGGGGGATGAACACTGAAGCTTTCTTT
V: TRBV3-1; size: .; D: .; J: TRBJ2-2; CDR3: CASRDQGNTGELFF; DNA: TGTGCCAGCAGAGATCAGGGGAACACCGGGGAGCTGTTTTTT
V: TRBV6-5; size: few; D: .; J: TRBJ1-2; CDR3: CASSYRTASHGYTF; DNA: TGTGCCAGCAGTTACAGGACAGCGAGCCATGGCTACACCTTC
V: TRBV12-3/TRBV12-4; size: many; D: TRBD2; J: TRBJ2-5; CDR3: CASRGLAGGQSWETQYF; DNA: TGTGCCAGCAGAGGACTAGCGGGAGGGCAATCGTGGGAGACCCAGTACTTC
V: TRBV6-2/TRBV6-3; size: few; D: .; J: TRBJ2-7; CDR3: CASSLRDRKTYEQYF; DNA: TGTGCCAGCAGTTTGCGGGACAGAAAAACCTACGAGCAGTACTTC
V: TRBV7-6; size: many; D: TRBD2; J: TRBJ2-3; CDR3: CASQRDLVTDTQYF; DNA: TGTGCCAGTCAGCGGGACCTTGTCACAGATACGCAGTATTTT
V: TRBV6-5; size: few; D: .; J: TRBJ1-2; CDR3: CASTPLAGCYGYTF; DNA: TGTGCCAGCACCCCACTGGCAGGGTGCTATGGCTACACCTTC
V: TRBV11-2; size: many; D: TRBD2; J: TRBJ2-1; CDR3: CASGRDYYPEQFF; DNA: TGTGCCAGCGGCCGGGACTACTATCCTGAGCAGTTCTTC
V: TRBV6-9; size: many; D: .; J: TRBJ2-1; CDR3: CASSYRWTVLNNEQFF; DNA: TGTGCCAGCAGTTATCGTTGGACAGTCCTCAACAATGAGCAGTTCTTC
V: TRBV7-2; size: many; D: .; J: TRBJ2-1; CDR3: CASSGYNEQFF; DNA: TGTGCCAGCAGCGGCTACAATGAGCAGTTCTTC
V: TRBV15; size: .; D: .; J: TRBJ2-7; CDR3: CATSRDSGLSSYEQYF; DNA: TGTGCCACCAGCAGAGACTCGGGCCTGAGCTCCTACGAGCAGTACTTC
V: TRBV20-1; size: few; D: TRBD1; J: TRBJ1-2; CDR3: CSARDPGGVGYTF; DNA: TGCAGTGCTAGAGATCCAGGGGGGGTTGGCTACACCTTC
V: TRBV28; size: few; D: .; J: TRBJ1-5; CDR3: CASGDQPQHF; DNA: TGTGCCAGTGGTGACCAGCCCCAGCATTTT
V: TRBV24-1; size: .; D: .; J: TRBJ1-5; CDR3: CATSDPSRPQPQHF; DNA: TGTGCCACCAGTGACCCGAGTCGACCTCAGCCCCAGCATTTT
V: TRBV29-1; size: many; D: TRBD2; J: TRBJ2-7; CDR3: CSVGLAGGSSYEQYF; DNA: TGCAGCGTTGGACTAGCGGGAGGGAGCTCCTACGAGCAGTACTTC
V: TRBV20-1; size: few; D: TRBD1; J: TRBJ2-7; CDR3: CSARGGDRGGYEQYF; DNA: TGCAGTGCTAGAGGGGGGGACAGGGGCGGGTACGAGCAGTACTTC
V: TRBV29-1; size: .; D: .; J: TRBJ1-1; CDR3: CSTTRTDMNTEAFF; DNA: TGCAGCACGACCCGGACAGATATGAACACTGAAGCTTTCTTT
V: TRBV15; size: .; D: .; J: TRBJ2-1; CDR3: CATSRGGEVEETQFF; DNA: TGTGCCACCAGCAGAGGCGGAGAGGTGGAGGAGACCCAGTTCTTC